This T cell receptor beta chain was found in a study of OX40 agonist ivuxolimab in advanced cancers. At the level of the study: Dose-escalation cases comprised hepatocellular carcinoma, melanoma, renal cell or head and neck cancer. Partial responses occurred in Three dose-escalation patients, one with hepatocellular carcinoma and two with cutaneous melanoma.

Only in-frame clones appear in the TCRdb table, and some are missing; sequencing was by immunoSEQ multiplex PCR. The sample has roughly 32,000 clones, over 60% seen once. Here the sequenced sample was CD4+ or CD8+ T cells sorted from blood, taken in a trial of the OX40 agonist ivuxolimab. The TCR was taken from an adult with an advanced solid tumor such as melanoma, head and neck, liver or kidney cancer.

The CDR3 sequence: CASSVVVSGEQFF. The CDR3 DNA reads TGTGCCAGCAGCGTAGTAGTTTCGGGTGAGCAGTTCTTC. The chain carries TRBV9 and TRBJ2-1; no clear D gene. Between the trimmed V and J ends, which lost 0 bases and 9 bases, there was a span of 10 bases. Germline V gene lookup returns CDR1 SGDLS and CDR2 YYNGEE. The CDR3 contains 13 residues.